The source of this T cell receptor beta chain is a study of cytomegalovirus exposure and HLA in healthy donors. Overall study findings and caveats: Other equally common chains were less clonally expanded than HLA-associated TCR beta chains, a later analysis showed. Common viral pathogens (according to a later analysis) appeared linked to several of the most significant clusters. As a later analysis showed, a missense DCLRE1C variant was linked to trimming of TCR beta V- and J-genes.

Remarks on this clone: Its antigen remains unidentified.

Primers included in the PCR were 60 Vbeta and 13 Jbeta primers. Profiled with immunoSEQ multiplex PCR; TCRdb holds only in-frame clones, not every one. In the table there are more than 95,000 clones, almost 80% of which are singletons. The TCR comes from a man aged 55-75 years in good health and CMV-seropositive. The sample comprised PBMCs.

CDR3 residues: CASSWLHSYEQYF. CDR3 nucleotides: TGTGCCAGCAGTTGGCTCCATTCTTACGAGCAGTACTTC. V gene TRBV28 combines with J gene TRBJ2-7; D not resolved. The CDR3 consists of 13 residues. In germline, CDR1 is MDHEN, CDR2 SYDVKM. V was pared by 4 bases and J by 4 bases, with 11 bases between.